Following are 5 T cell receptor beta chains from one sample sequenced in a study of cytomegalovirus exposure and HLA in healthy donors. PCR primers comprised 60 Vbeta and 13 Jbeta primers. Produced via immunoSEQ multiplex PCR; TCRdb's table is partial and in-frame only. The sample has around 150,000 clones; around 84% are singletons. The sequencing sample was made of PBMCs. These receptors originate from a male donor in good health and CMV-seropositive.

The V gene is TRBV7-2, the J gene TRBJ1-2, with D possibly matching TRBD1 (5 bases). CDR3 size: 14 residues. V dropped 1 base and J dropped 2 bases, with 8 bases sitting between them. The germline V gene has CDR1 SGHTA and CDR2 FQGNSA. The CDR3 sequence is CASSLVAGNYGYTF. In DNA form, the CDR3 reads TGTGCCAGCAGCTTAGTTGCAGGGAACTATGGCTACACCTTC. The full variable domain, with the rest looked up from reference TRBV7-2 and TRBJ1-2, is GAGVSQSPSNKVTEKGKDVELRCDPISGHTALYWYRQSLGQGLEFLIYFQGNSAPDKSGLPSDRFSAERTGGSVSTLTIQRTQQEDSAVYLCASSLVAGNYGYTFGSGTRLTVV.

This clone was seen more than once but under ten times. The V gene is TRBV19, the J gene TRBJ1-4, with D unclear. Germline V gene data show CDR1 as LNHDA and CDR2 as SQIVND (reference sequence). This CDR3 spans 13 amino acids. Trimming took off 5 bases at V and 5 bases at J, with 9 bases between the two ends. In DNA form, the CDR3 reads TGTGCCAGTAGTCTCCAGAAAAATGAAAAACTGTTTTTT. Its translation is CASSLQKNEKLFF.

The rearrangement joins TRBV30 to TRBJ2-7; TRBD2 matches 8 bases. Germline V gene lookup returns CDR1 GTSNPN and CDR2 SVGIG (reference sequence). This CDR3 region has 14 residues. V lost 1 base, J lost 3 bases, and 5 bases stayed unmatched. The CDR3: CAWSDAGLVYEQYF. CDR3 bases: TGTGCCTGGAGTGACGCGGGACTAGTCTACGAGCAGTACTTC.

This chain connects TRBV7-7 to TRBJ2-5; 8 bases agree with TRBD1. The V gene's germline CDR1 is SSHAT and CDR2 FNYEAQ (reference sequence). The CDR3 is made up of 15 amino acids. Unmatched junction bases numbered 5, after V lost 1 base and J lost 4 bases. The CDR3 region is CASSLVGTGVETQYF. CDR3 nucleotides: TGTGCCAGCAGCTTAGTCGGGACAGGTGTAGAGACCCAGTACTTC. Full variable domain (outside the CDR3, taken from reference TRBV7-7 and TRBJ2-5): GAGVSQSPRYKVTKRGQDVTLRCDPISSHATLYWYQQALGQGPEFLTYFNYEAQPDKSGLPSDRFSAERPEGSISTLTIQRTEQRDSAMYRCASSLVGTGVETQYFGPGTRLLVL.

The rearrangement links TRBV19 to TRBJ2-2, with TRBD1 matching over 9 bases. Germline trimming cut 6 bases from V and 4 bases from J; bases unmatched to any gene: 6. Germline V gives CDR1 LNHDA, CDR2 SQIVND (reference sequence). This CDR3 is 15 amino acids long. The CDR3 DNA reads TGTGCCAGTAGCCGGACAGGGGTCAGCACCGGGGAGCTGTTTTTT. This gives the protein CASSRTGVSTGELFF.